This T cell receptor beta chain was captured by sequencing in a study of blood T cell repertoires in COVID-19. Turning to the study itself: COVID-19 samples, acute and convalescent, were from the United States, Italy and Spain.

Assay: immunoSEQ multiplex PCR; the TCRdb copy retains only in-frame clones and omits some. The sample has some 180,000 clones, more than 75% seen once. The CDR3 length is 12 residues. In germline, CDR1 is GTSNPN, CDR2 SVGIG (reference sequence). V shed 2 bases and J shed 3 bases, with 7 bases lying between them. This sequence was found in a woman in her 50s with active or convalescent COVID-19. This chain joins TRBV30 and TRBJ1-2; D not resolved. The material sequenced was peripheral blood. The CDR3 is CAWSWRYYGYTF. DNA of the CDR3: TGTGCCTGGAGTTGGAGGTACTATGGCTACACCTTC.